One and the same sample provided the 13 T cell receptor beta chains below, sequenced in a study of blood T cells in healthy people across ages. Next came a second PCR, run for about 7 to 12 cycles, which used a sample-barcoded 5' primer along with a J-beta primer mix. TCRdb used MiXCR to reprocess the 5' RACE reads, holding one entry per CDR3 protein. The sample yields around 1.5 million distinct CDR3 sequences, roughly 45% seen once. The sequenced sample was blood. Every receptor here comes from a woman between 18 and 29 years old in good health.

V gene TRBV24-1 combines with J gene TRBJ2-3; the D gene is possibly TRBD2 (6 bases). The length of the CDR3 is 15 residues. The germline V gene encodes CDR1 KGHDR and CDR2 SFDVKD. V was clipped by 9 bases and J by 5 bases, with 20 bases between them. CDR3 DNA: TGTGCCACCGCGGGACGGGGGTTGGGGAAAGATACGCAGTATTTT. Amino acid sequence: CATAGRGLGKDTQYF.

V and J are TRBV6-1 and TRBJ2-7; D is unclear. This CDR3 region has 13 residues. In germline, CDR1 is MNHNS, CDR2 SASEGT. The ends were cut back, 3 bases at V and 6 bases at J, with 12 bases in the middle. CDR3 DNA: TGTGCCAGCAGTGAGGAAGTTAAGGCCGAGCAGTACTTC. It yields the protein CASSEEVKAEQYF.

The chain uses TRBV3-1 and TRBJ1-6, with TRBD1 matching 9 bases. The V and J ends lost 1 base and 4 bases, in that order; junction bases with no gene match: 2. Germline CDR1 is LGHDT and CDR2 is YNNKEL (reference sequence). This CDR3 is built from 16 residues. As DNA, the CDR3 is TGTGCCAGCAGCCAAGCTGGACAGGGGTATAATTCACCCCTCCACTTT. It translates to CASSQAGQGYNSPLHF.

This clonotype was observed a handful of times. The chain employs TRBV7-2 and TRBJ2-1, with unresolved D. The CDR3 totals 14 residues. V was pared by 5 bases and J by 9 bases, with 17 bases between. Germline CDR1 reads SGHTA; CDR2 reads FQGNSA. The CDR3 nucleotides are TGTGCCAGCAGCCTAGGCGGAAGGGCGAGTGAGCAGTTCTTC. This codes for CASSLGGRASEQFF.

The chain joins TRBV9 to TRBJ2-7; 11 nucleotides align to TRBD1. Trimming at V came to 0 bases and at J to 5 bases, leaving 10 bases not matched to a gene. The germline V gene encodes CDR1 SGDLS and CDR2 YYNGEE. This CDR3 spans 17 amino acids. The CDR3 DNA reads TGTGCCAGCAGCGTAGGATTCCAAGGGACAGGGGGGGACGAGCAGTACTTC. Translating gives CASSVGFQGTGGDEQYF. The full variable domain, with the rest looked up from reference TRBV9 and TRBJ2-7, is DSGVTQTPKHLITATGQRVTLRCSPRSGDLSVYWYQQSLDQGLQFLIQYYNGEERAKGNILERFSAQQFPDLHSELNLSSLELGDSALYFCASSVGFQGTGGDEQYFGPGTRLTVT.

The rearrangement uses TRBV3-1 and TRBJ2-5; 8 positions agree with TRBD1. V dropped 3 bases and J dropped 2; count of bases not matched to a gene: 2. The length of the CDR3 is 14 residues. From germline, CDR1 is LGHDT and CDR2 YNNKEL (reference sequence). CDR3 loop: CASSHRQGQETQYF. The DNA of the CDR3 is TGTGCCAGCAGCCACCGACAGGGGCAAGAGACCCAGTACTTC.

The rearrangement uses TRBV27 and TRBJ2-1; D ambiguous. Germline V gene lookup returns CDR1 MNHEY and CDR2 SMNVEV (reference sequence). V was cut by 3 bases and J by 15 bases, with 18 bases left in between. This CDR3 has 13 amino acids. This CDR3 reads CASSFGSRQKGFF. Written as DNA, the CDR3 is TGTGCCAGCAGTTTCGGGTCGAGGCAGAAGGGGTTCTTC.

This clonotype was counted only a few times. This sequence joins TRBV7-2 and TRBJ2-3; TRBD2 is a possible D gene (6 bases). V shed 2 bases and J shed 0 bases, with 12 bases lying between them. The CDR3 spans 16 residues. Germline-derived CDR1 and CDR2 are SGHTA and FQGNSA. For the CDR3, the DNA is TGTGCCAGCAGCTTAACGGTAGCGGCTAGCACAGATACGCAGTATTTT. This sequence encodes CASSLTVAASTDTQYF.

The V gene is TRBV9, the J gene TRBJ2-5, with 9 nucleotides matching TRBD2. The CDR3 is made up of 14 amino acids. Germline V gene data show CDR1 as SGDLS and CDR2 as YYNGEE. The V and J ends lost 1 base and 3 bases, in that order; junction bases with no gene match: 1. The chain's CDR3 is CASSVLAGEETQYF. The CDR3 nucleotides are TGTGCCAGCAGCGTATTAGCGGGGGAAGAGACCCAGTACTTC.

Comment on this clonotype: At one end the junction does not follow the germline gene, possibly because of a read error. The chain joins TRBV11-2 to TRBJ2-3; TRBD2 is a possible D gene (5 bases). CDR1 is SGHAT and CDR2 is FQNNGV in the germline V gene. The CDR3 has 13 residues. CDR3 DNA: TGTGCCAGCAGCTTATCCCCCCGGGATACGCTGTATTTT. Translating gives CASSLSPRDTLYF.

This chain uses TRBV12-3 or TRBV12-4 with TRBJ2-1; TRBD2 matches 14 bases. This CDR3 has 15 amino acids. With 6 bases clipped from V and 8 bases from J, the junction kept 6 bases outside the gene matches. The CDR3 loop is CASSSGLAGGYEQFF. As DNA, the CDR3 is TGTGCCAGCAGCTCCGGACTAGCGGGGGGTTATGAGCAGTTCTTC.

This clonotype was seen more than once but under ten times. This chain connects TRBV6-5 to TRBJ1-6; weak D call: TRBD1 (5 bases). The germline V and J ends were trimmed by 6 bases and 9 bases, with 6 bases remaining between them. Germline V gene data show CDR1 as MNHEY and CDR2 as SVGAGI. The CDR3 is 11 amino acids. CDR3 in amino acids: CASRGGSPLHF. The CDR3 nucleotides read TGTGCCAGCAGGGGGGGTTCACCCCTCCACTTT.

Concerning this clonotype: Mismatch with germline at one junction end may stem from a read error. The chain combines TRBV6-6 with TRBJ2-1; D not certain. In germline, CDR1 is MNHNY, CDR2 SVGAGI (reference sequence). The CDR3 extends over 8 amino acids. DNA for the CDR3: TGTGCCAGCAGTTACCACACCTTC. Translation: CASSYHTF.